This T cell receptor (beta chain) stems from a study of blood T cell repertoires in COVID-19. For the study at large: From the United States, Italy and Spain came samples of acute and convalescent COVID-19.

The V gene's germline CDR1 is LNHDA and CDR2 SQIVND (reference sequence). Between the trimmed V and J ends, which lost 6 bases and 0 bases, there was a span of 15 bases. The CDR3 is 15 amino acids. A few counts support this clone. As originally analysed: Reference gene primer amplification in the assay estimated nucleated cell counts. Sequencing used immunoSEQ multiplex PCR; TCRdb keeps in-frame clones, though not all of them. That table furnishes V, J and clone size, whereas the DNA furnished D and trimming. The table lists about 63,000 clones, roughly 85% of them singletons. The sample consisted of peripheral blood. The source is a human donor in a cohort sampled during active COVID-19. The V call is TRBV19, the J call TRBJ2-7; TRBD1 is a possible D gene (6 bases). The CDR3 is CASRSQGHHSYEQYF. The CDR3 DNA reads TGTGCCAGTAGGAGCCAGGGACACCACTCCTACGAGCAGTACTTC. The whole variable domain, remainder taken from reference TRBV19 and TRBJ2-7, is DGGITQSPKYLFRKEGQNVTLSCEQNLNHDAMYWYRQDPGQGLRLIYYSQIVNDFQKGDIAEGYSVSREKKESFPLTVTSAQKNPTAFYLCASRSQGHHSYEQYFGPGTRLTVT.